This TCR beta chain originates from a study of blood T cell repertoires in COVID-19. Overall study context: COVID-19 samples from acute and convalescent phases originated in the United States, Italy and Spain. Sample material is recorded as cDNA or gDNA derived from T cells, B-cell-depleted T cells, or PBMCs.

Germline loops: CDR1 SNHLY, CDR2 FYNNEI. This CDR3 has 16 residues. V lost 3 bases to trimming and J lost 4 bases; unmatched junction nucleotides: 4. The assay was immunoSEQ multiplex PCR, and TCRdb's table has in-frame clones only and misses some. There are roughly 230,000 clones in the sample; about 88% occur only once, and roughly 4.5% lies in the top ten. Sequenced sample: peripheral blood. This receptor was taken from a woman aged 40 to 50 who had recovered from COVID-19. V is TRBV2 and J is TRBJ1-3; 12 nucleotides agree with TRBD1. CDR3 nucleotide sequence: TGTGCCAGCAGTGACCCGGGACAGGGGGCAGGAAACACCATATATTTT. Amino acid sequence: CASSDPGQGAGNTIYF.